The T cell receptor (beta chain) described here comes from a study of beta chain features in type 1 diabetes. As for the study in general: In all, about 100,000,000 sorted cells from all samples were analyzed.

Expressed TCRB transcripts were sequenced after all isolated RNA was converted to cDNA. Sequencing used immunoSEQ multiplex PCR; TCRdb keeps in-frame clones, though not all of them. The table lists more than 150,000 clones, 11% of them singletons. The study's findings and limits: There was a moderate but significant shortening of TCRB CDR3s in all four CD4+ subsets of Type 1 diabetes patients. Shorter templates may be favored by PCR, equally so in patients and controls.

A note on this clone: Its antigen remains unknown.

Sorting gave populations that all exceeded 95% purity. This CDR3 has 12 amino acids. Trimming cost V 3 bases and J 3 bases, with 7 bases left between them. Looked up from germline, CDR1 is SQVTM and CDR2 is ANQGSEA. The clonotype comes from a young man in good health. This sequence joins TRBV29-1 and TRBJ2-3; the D gene is possibly TRBD1 (6 bases). Sequenced: central memory CD4+ T cells from blood. The CDR3 bases are TGCAGCGTTGACAGGGGAACAGATACGCAGTATTTT. It yields the protein CSVDRGTDTQYF.